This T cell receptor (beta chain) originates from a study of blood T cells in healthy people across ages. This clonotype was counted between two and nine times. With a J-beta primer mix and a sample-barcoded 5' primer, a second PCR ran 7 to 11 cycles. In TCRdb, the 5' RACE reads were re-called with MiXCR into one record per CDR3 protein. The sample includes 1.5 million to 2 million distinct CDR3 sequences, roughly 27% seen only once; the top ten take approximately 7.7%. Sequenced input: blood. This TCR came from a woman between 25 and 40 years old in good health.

CDR3 bases: TGTGCCAGCAGTTTATACGTAGGAGTCGGAAGCAATCAGCCCCAGCATTTT. Protein: CASSLYVGVGSNQPQHF. The chain is built from TRBV27 and TRBJ1-5; D not resolved. The CDR3 is made up of 17 amino acids. Deletions cut 1 base from V and 1 base from J, with 14 bases between. Looked up from germline, CDR1 is MNHEY and CDR2 is SMNVEV (reference sequence).